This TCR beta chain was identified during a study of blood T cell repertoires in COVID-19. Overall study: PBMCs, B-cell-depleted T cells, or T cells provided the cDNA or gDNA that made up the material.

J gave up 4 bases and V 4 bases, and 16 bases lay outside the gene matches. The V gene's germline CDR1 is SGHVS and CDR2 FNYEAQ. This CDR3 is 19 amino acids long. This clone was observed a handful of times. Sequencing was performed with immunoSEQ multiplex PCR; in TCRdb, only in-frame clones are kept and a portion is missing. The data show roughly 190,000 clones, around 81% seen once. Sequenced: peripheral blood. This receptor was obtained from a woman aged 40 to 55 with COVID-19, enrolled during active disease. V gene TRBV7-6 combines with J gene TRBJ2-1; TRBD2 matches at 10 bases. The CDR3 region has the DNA TGTGCCAGCAGCTCCCCACGGTGGGCTAGCGGGAGACTATACAATGAGCAGTTCTTC. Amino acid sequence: CASSSPRWASGRLYNEQFF.